This entry describes one T cell receptor beta chain. What it binds is not known. The PCR had 60 Vbeta and 13 Jbeta primers. Assay used: immunoSEQ multiplex PCR; TCRdb lists only in-frame clones, some missing. This sample carries roughly 130,000 clones, under 85% of them seen once, and the ten largest clones take approximately 5.4%. This sample is part of a study of cytomegalovirus exposure and HLA in healthy donors. Study observations and caveats: A later analysis associated 15,000 or so TCR beta sequences with HLA alleles at a 0.05 false discovery rate. According to a later analysis, most TCR beta chains associated with CMV appeared HLA-restricted. Judged likely to be a sequencing artifact was a cluster of highly shared sequence variants.

The sample consisted of PBMCs. This receptor was taken from a woman aged 45 to 65 in good health and CMV-seropositive.

The CDR3 DNA is TGTGCCAGCTCACCAATAGCGACTAATGAAAAACTGTTTTTT. Translation gives CASSPIATNEKLFF. This chain connects TRBV18 to TRBJ1-4; D unresolved. Trimming pared 2 bases from V and 2 bases from J, leaving 6 bases between. In germline, CDR1 is KGHSH, CDR2 LQKENI. The CDR3 runs 14 residues. Drawing the rest from reference TRBV18 and TRBJ1-4, the complete variable domain is NAGVMQNPRHLVRRRGQEARLRCSPMKGHSHVYWYRQLPEEGLKFMVYLQKENIIDESGMPKERFSAEFPKEGPSILRIQQVVRGDSAAYFCASSPIATNEKLFFGSGTQLSVL.